One T cell receptor (beta chain) is described in this entry. This record comes from a study of control samples from healthy donors and cancer patients. Produced via immunoSEQ multiplex PCR; TCRdb's table is partial and in-frame only. The repertoire holds roughly 95,000 clones, with around nine tenths as singletons. Sequencing used blood. The sequence came from a human donor in good health. The donor label of this sample is uncertain.

The CDR3 protein is CASRLASDRSNTGELFF. CDR3 sequence (DNA): TGTGCAAGTCGACTAGCTAGTGACAGGTCGAACACCGGGGAGCTGTTTTTT. The gene calls are TRBV12-2 and TRBJ2-2. TRBV12-2 counts as a pseudogene. The CDR3 loop spans 17 amino acids.